A selection of T cell receptor beta chains follows, all from one sample in a study of T cells in Graves' hyperthyroidism and ophthalmopathy. MiXCR, run by TCRdb on the multiplex PCR reads, gives a single entry per CDR3 protein. The sample holds 600,000 to 700,000 distinct CDR3 sequences, roughly 14% seen once. Input material: blood. These receptors came from a woman aged 40 to 49 with Graves' ophthalmopathy. Each CDR3 is given with its conserved first and last residue. Size tells how often a clone was seen (once, few, many) or the class of an expanded clone, and some rows leave it out.

clone size: NA
V gene: TRBV24-1
J gene: TRBJ2-5
CDR3 protein: CATSTAEVGETQYF

clone size: NA
V gene: TRBV6-6
J gene: TRBJ2-1
CDR3 protein: CASRATNEQFF

clone size: many
V gene: TRBV5-5
J gene: TRBJ2-5
CDR3 protein: CASSLNLQGSETQYF

clone size: few
V gene: TRBV27
J gene: TRBJ1-5
CDR3 protein: CASSLRSVEYSNQPQHF

clone size: many
V gene: TRBV4-2
J gene: TRBJ1-1
CDR3 protein: CASSHGWNTEAFF

clone size: NA
V gene: TRBV28
J gene: TRBJ2-2
CDR3 protein: CASTDSGRGPGELFF

clone size: many
V gene: TRBV11-2
J gene: TRBJ2-5
CDR3 protein: CASSLDQQGGTQYF

clone size: NA
V gene: TRBV20-1
J gene: TRBJ2-7
CDR3 protein: CSAGGPGTSGYEQYF

clone size: NA
V gene: TRBV6-1
J gene: TRBJ2-7
CDR3 protein: CASSGMGGAYEQYF

clone size: many
V gene: TRBV11-1
J gene: TRBJ2-7
CDR3 protein: CASSLGPGTGAYEQYF

clone size: NA
V gene: TRBV30
J gene: TRBJ2-2
CDR3 protein: CVSVMRNTGELFF

clone size: many
V gene: TRBV7-2
J gene: TRBJ2-6
CDR3 protein: CASSSFPSGANVLTF

clone size: NA
V gene: TRBV5-1
J gene: TRBJ1-2
CDR3 protein: CASSHGGPRDGYTF

clone size: few
V gene: TRBV20-1
J gene: TRBJ2-4
CDR3 protein: CSARDSSGPIAKNIQYF

clone size: many
V gene: TRBV30
J gene: TRBJ2-2
CDR3 protein: CAWKVGTGTGELFF

clone size: many
V gene: TRBV7-2
J gene: TRBJ2-5
CDR3 protein: CASSLDFTLQETQYF

clone size: many
V gene: TRBV12-3/TRBV12-4
J gene: TRBJ2-7
CDR3 protein: CASSNRDYPYEQYF

clone size: few
V gene: TRBV7-2
J gene: TRBJ1-2
CDR3 protein: CASSSRTGSYGDTF

clone size: many
V gene: TRBV7-9
J gene: TRBJ1-2
CDR3 protein: CASSPRGTGGYGYTF

clone size: NA
V gene: TRBV4-1
J gene: TRBJ2-5
CDR3 protein: CASSQEGVSQETQYF

clone size: NA
V gene: TRBV27
J gene: TRBJ1-5
CDR3 protein: CASSPKVGPQHF

clone size: many
V gene: TRBV6-2/TRBV6-3
J gene: TRBJ2-2
CDR3 protein: CASAPTSPSNTGELFF

clone size: many
V gene: TRBV19
J gene: TRBJ2-7
CDR3 protein: CASSRSPYSYEQYF

clone size: many
V gene: TRBV27
J gene: TRBJ2-1
CDR3 protein: CASSKIGHSEQFF

clone size: many
V gene: TRBV19
J gene: TRBJ2-5
CDR3 protein: CASRGLAGGIQETQYF

clone size: NA
V gene: TRBV19
J gene: TRBJ1-5
CDR3 protein: CASSKVHSNQPQHF

clone size: NA
V gene: TRBV9
J gene: TRBJ2-2
CDR3 protein: CASSVAGEAGELFF

clone size: many
V gene: TRBV28
J gene: TRBJ2-7
CDR3 protein: CASSPGQASYYEQYF

clone size: many
V gene: TRBV6-2/TRBV6-3
J gene: TRBJ2-3
CDR3 protein: CASSPGIRTGLAATDTQYF

clone size: many
V gene: TRBV28
J gene: TRBJ2-7
CDR3 protein: CASDDRRTSSYEQYF

clone size: many
V gene: TRBV28
J gene: TRBJ1-2
CDR3 protein: CASSFPGAYGYTF

clone size: many
V gene: TRBV28
J gene: TRBJ2-4
CDR3 protein: CASRPLGIFSKNIQYF

clone size: many
V gene: TRBV20-1
J gene: TRBJ1-2
CDR3 protein: CSARDTSGNYGYTF

clone size: NA
V gene: TRBV6-1
J gene: TRBJ1-1
CDR3 protein: CASRSGTPGGEAFF

clone size: NA
V gene: TRBV12-5
J gene: TRBJ1-5
CDR3 protein: CASGRDRGPGQPQHF

clone size: few
V gene: TRBV11-1
J gene: TRBJ2-7
CDR3 protein: CASSQQPLAGGSYEQYF

clone size: many
V gene: TRBV7-8
J gene: TRBJ2-7
CDR3 protein: CASSLRGHYEQYF

clone size: NA
V gene: TRBV29-1
J gene: TRBJ2-3
CDR3 protein: CSVRQEPAADTQYF

clone size: few
V gene: TRBV28
J gene: TRBJ1-1
CDR3 protein: CASSPTGSFILSTEAFF

clone size: many
V gene: TRBV4-1
J gene: TRBJ2-7
CDR3 protein: CASSQEGTLGYEQYF

clone size: many
V gene: TRBV20-1
J gene: TRBJ2-7
CDR3 protein: CSVRQGPLRNEQYF

clone size: NA
V gene: TRBV4-2
J gene: TRBJ2-5
CDR3 protein: CASSQDESSVETQYF

clone size: many
V gene: TRBV7-2
J gene: TRBJ2-7
CDR3 protein: CASSLGAYYEQYF

clone size: many
V gene: TRBV5-1
J gene: TRBJ2-7
CDR3 protein: CASSITGTDTYEQYF

clone size: many
V gene: TRBV6-1
J gene: TRBJ1-5
CDR3 protein: CASRPNSDQPQHF

clone size: NA
V gene: TRBV12-3/TRBV12-4
J gene: TRBJ2-7
CDR3 protein: CASSLRGPNWTGYEQYF

clone size: many
V gene: TRBV20-1
J gene: TRBJ1-5
CDR3 protein: CSASKGGYSNQPQHF

clone size: NA
V gene: TRBV18
J gene: TRBJ1-5
CDR3 protein: CASSHTRTGSYQPQHF

clone size: many
V gene: TRBV11-2
J gene: TRBJ1-2
CDR3 protein: CASSSNLGGYTF

clone size: few
V gene: TRBV5-4
J gene: TRBJ2-5
CDR3 protein: CASSPNSGRTQETQYF

clone size: NA
V gene: TRBV15
J gene: TRBJ2-7
CDR3 protein: CATSRALAGEYEQYF

clone size: many
V gene: TRBV19
J gene: TRBJ2-6
CDR3 protein: CASSIGSSESGANVLTF

clone size: many
V gene: TRBV6-1
J gene: TRBJ1-2
CDR3 protein: CASSDERRTLGGYTF

clone size: many
V gene: TRBV20-1
J gene: TRBJ2-5
CDR3 protein: CSAKTSGDQETQYF

clone size: NA
V gene: TRBV20-1
J gene: TRBJ2-7
CDR3 protein: CSAPRVSLEQYF

clone size: many
V gene: TRBV6-1
J gene: TRBJ2-2
CDR3 protein: CASTSSGRTTGELFF

clone size: many
V gene: TRBV20-1
J gene: TRBJ1-5
CDR3 protein: CSVKRPREADQPQHF

clone size: few
V gene: TRBV12-3/TRBV12-4
J gene: TRBJ1-1
CDR3 protein: CASGATGFTEAFF

clone size: many
V gene: TRBV11-2
J gene: TRBJ2-5
CDR3 protein: CASSGGLGGETQYF